This T cell receptor (beta chain) was sequenced for a study of blood T cell repertoires in COVID-19. This clone was seen a handful of times. Between the trimmed V and J ends, which lost 8 bases and 6 bases, there was a span of 17 bases. Per germline, CDR1 GTSNPN and CDR2 SVGIG (reference sequence). The CDR3 covers 13 residues. Measured with immunoSEQ multiplex PCR; TCRdb has only the in-frame clones, and not every one. The sample has 100,000 to 150,000 clones; roughly 74% are singletons. Sequenced input: peripheral blood. V gene TRBV30 combines with J gene TRBJ1-3, with D possibly matching TRBD1 (6 bases). This sequence was found in an elderly man with COVID-19, enrolled during active disease. Here the CDR3 DNA reads TGTGCCCAGAGCACAGGGTCCGAAAACACCATATATTTT. Its protein is CAQSTGSENTIYF.